This T cell receptor (beta chain) was found in a study of spatial heterogeneity in lung cancer. Study-wide background: The count of detected beta-chain sequences consistently exceeded that of alpha-chain sequences. A unique TCR and UMI combination showed up more than ten times in raw reads, on average.

This clonotype was counted ten times or more. One entry per CDR3 protein, called by TCRdb with MiXCR from the 5' RACE reads. The sample records more than 25,000 distinct CDR3 sequences, 6% being singletons. The time point here: blood at routine non-recurrence follow-up after resection. Unsorted whole RNA of tumor, nontumor lung or frozen PBMC was sequenced. V lost 5 bases, J lost 5 bases, and 3 bases stayed unmatched. Germline CDR1 MNHNY, CDR2 SVGAGI (reference sequence). This CDR3 is built from 14 residues. Material: PBMCs, obtained at follow-up. The clonotype comes from a male donor with early-stage non-small cell lung cancer. This chain uses TRBV6-6 with TRBJ2-3; TRBD2 matches 11 bases. CDR3 sequence reads: CASSPGLAGDTQYF. DNA of the CDR3: TGTGCCAGCAGTCCTGGACTAGCGGGAGATACGCAGTATTTT.